This T cell receptor (beta chain) was retrieved from a study of shared clonotypes between healthy human individuals (TCRdb year 2020). The study in broad terms: A couple of women and a few men aged 18 to 49 years were included in the cohort. For each donor, CD4 naive and CD4 memory were each given three plates, CD8 naive was given two plates, and CD8 memory was given one plate. To estimate repertoire size and how much clonotypes are shared between individuals, the study performed deep sequencing of blood TCR repertoires from a few healthy adults. To increase sequencing depth and limit assay-specific biases, different laboratories used diverse techniques to prepare libraries and sequence TCR repertoires. Between about 0.8 and 9 billion PBMCs per donor were obtained by leukapheresis.

TCR CDR3 regions were amplified from genomic DNA by multiplex PCR using the deep immunoSEQ assay. Genomic DNA extracted from each cell subset was distributed evenly over all wells of several immunoSEQ 96-well plates, and each plate served as one replicate. For sorted subsets, 200 to 250 ng of genomic DNA, equivalent to around 31,000 T cell genomes, went into each replicate PCR. The purified libraries were quantified using a Qubit 3.0 fluorometer, sized with a Bioanalyzer 2100, and then quantified again using the KAPA Library Quantification kit. A separate single-read 150-cycle Illumina NextSeq 550 flow cell was used to sequence each immunoSEQ 96-well plate. Regarding the original processing steps: Because the immunoSEQ output included only junctional sequences and no quality scores, the filtering could not be the same as the filtering used for full-length reads. Sequences were annotated with PyIR, a Python wrapper for IgBLAST v1.9, and V/J genes and CDR3 were assigned using IMGT germline references. Reads with weak V/J assignments (E-value above 1e-6), missing CDR3, stop codons, out-of-frame junctions, or ambiguous translated residues were removed. V3J clonotypes were defined as sequences sharing the same inferred V gene, J gene, and CDR3 amino acid sequence. Percentage overlap between repertoires was computed as shared unique clonotypes divided by the size of the smaller repertoire. Repertoire richness was assessed with RTK rarefaction, the Chao1 estimator, and Recon v2.1 estimates of unobserved clonotypes. For all TCRbeta clonotypes obtained by the gDNA method from a few donors, generation probabilities were computed with OLGA. Held by TCRdb, this immuneACCESS table contains in-frame sequences only and omits some clones. Under half of the omission traces to an unresolved V gene where checked; the cause of the rest is unknown. Clonal size and the V and J genes are those of that table, whereas D and trimming came from the DNA. The sample contains roughly 2.6 million clones, approximately 92% of them found a single time. Of the sample, about 0.13% falls within the top ten clones.

The donors were healthy, HIV-negative adults who had no recently reported acute infections or vaccinations. Only Caucasian adults living in Nashville, Tennessee, USA were represented among the donors. CD4+ T cells were enriched through magnetic negative selection, after which naive cells were positively selected on CD45RA and the remaining negative fraction served as the memory subset. Blood was obtained by leukapheresis, after which PBMCs were separated by Ficoll-Histopaque density gradient centrifugation and cryopreserved in liquid nitrogen vapor phase. Purity and quantity of every magnetically sorted T cell population were checked by analytical flow cytometry. From each sorted fraction, genomic DNA was isolated and quantified by UV absorbance on a Nanodrop 2000c. Measured from the cysteine to the phenylalanine, the CDR3 is 12 residues long. Only the CDR3 DNA is retained, 36 bases long and in frame from the first base. Sequences SGHTA (CDR1) and FQGNSA (CDR2) are obtained from the germline V gene. Here V drops 4 bases and J drops 14 bases, and the junction holds 7 bases not matched to any gene.

This clone has only one observation. This clone's antigen is unknown. No base qualities exist here, and no much larger clone lies one base off it. The full study reports these points: Sampling was limited to blood, and TCR repertoires in tissue likely differ from TCR repertoires in blood. When several donors were compared, the shared fraction of clonotypes was 5% to 6.5% for naive CD4, less than 4% for naive CD8, roughly 2.3% for memory CD4, and 0.4% for memory CD8. Compared with non-shared clonotypes, clonotypes shared by all four sorted-subset donors had higher generation probabilities. Pairwise subsampling indicated that sequencing depth was expected to affect the degree of clonotype sharing among donors. Rarefaction of sorted-subset datasets indicated incomplete sequencing despite the large sequencing depth. Naive subsets generally had larger estimated clonotype richness than memory subsets. Because the study included only a small number of donors, the genetic and exposure-history diversity represented was limited.

The TCR was taken from a man younger than 30 in good health. Sequenced sample: naive CD4+ T cells sorted from blood. The cell subset or site label for this specimen denotes: CD45RA+ positively selected. The sequence joins TRBV7-2 to TRBJ2-3; TRBD2 fits 9 bases in the junction. The CDR3 corresponds to CASSSPGLALYF. The DNA sequence is given as TGTGCCAGCAGCTCTCCGGGACTAGCACTGTATTTT.